This entry lists 10 T cell receptor beta chains sequenced from one sample in a study of blood T cell repertoires in COVID-19. Sequencing was performed with immunoSEQ multiplex PCR; in TCRdb, only in-frame clones are kept and a portion is missing. The repertoire holds a few hundred thousand clones, with around 84% as singletons. The source material was peripheral blood. The receptors were sampled from a woman of 80 years or more with COVID-19, enrolled during active disease.

The V gene is TRBV7-9, the J gene TRBJ1-1; TRBD1 is a possible D gene (5 bases). This CDR3 is built from 14 residues. V shed 3 bases and J shed 0 bases, with 8 bases lying between them. Germline-derived CDR1 and CDR2 are SEHNR and FQNEAQ (reference sequence). CDR3 nucleotides: TGTGCCAGCAGCTTGGTCAGGGTGAACACTGAAGCTTTCTTT. This codes for CASSLVRVNTEAFF.

The chain combines TRBV19 with TRBJ2-1; D is possibly TRBD2 (5 bases). The CDR3 is 13 amino acids. V was cut by 6 bases and J by 0 bases, with 6 bases left in between. Germline V gives CDR1 LNHDA, CDR2 SQIVND (reference sequence). CDR3 sequence reads: CASRGSSYNEQFF. CDR3 sequence (DNA): TGTGCCAGTAGGGGGAGCTCCTACAATGAGCAGTTCTTC.

The V call is TRBV24-1, the J call TRBJ2-1; 7 nucleotides match TRBD1. Per the germline V gene, CDR1 is KGHDR and CDR2 is SFDVKD. The junction had 8 bases not matched to a gene; V was cut back by 4 bases and J by 3 bases. There are 16 residues in the CDR3. The DNA for the CDR3 is TGTGCCACCAGTGACCGACAGGGAAGGATCTACAATGAGCAGTTCTTC. Translating it yields CATSDRQGRIYNEQFF.

As regards this clone: The sample contains more than one DNA sequence encoding this CDR3. This chain connects TRBV19 to TRBJ1-5; possibly TRBD1 for D (5 bases). Looked up from germline, CDR1 is LNHDA and CDR2 is SQIVND (reference sequence). CDR3 length equals 13 residues. Trimming removed 4 bases at V and 4 bases at J, with 8 bases between. This CDR3 is CASSRGGNQPQHF. CDR3 nucleotides: TGTGCCAGTAGTAGGGGGGGAAATCAGCCCCAGCATTTT.

The chain combines TRBV12-3 or TRBV12-4 with TRBJ1-1; 7 bases align to TRBD1. V lost 5 bases to trimming and J lost 1 base; unmatched junction nucleotides: 1. The CDR3 runs to 13 residues. CDR3 loop: CASSDRANTEAFF. DNA of the CDR3: TGTGCCAGCAGTGACAGGGCGAACACTGAAGCTTTCTTT.

Regarding this clone: A read error may account for a junction end that differs from germline. The chain has TRBV18 and TRBJ2-5, with 7 bases aligning to TRBD1. The CDR3 is 15 residues long. From germline, CDR1 is KGHSH and CDR2 LQKENI. CDR3 sequence reads: CASTPSNRGREIQYF. The CDR3 DNA sequence: TGTGCCAGCACTCCGTCGAACAGGGGTAGAGAGATCCAGTACTTC.

This chain links TRBV27 with TRBJ2-2, with D possibly TRBD1 on 5 matching bases. This CDR3 has 14 amino acids. Germline CDR1 is MNHEY and CDR2 is SMNVEV (reference sequence). Trimming stripped 1 base from V and 6 bases from J, with 9 bases between. The CDR3 DNA reads as TGTGCCAGCAGTTTATTAGGGGTACCCGGGGAGCTGTTTTTT. Its translation: CASSLLGVPGELFF.

J is TRBJ1-3 and V is TRBV29-1; D gene uncertain. The CDR3 totals 15 residues. CDR1 and CDR2 from the germline V gene are SQVTM and ANQGSEA. V lost 4 bases, J lost 2 bases, and 15 bases lay in between. The CDR3 is CSVAPDNTAGNTIYF. The CDR3 nucleotides are TGCAGCGTTGCGCCCGATAATACGGCTGGAAACACCATATATTTT.

This clone was seen once. The CDR3 loop reads CASSLLTSSEQFF. CDR3 DNA sequence: TGTGCCAGCAGCTTACTTACTAGCAGTGAGCAGTTCTTC. The chain employs TRBV11-2 and TRBJ2-1; TRBD2 might be the D (6 bases). Germline lookup yields CDR1 SGHAT and CDR2 FQNNGV. The length of the CDR3 is 13 residues. Trimming cost V 2 bases and J 9 bases, with 11 bases left between them.

V and J are TRBV18 and TRBJ1-1, with D possibly being TRBD1 (5 bases). The germline V gene has CDR1 KGHSH and CDR2 LQKENI. The CDR3 totals 15 residues. Between the trimmed V and J ends, which lost 2 bases and 4 bases, there was a span of 14 bases. The CDR3 sequence is CASSPATVGGTEAFF. Here the CDR3 DNA reads TGTGCCAGCTCACCAGCGACAGTCGGTGGCACTGAAGCTTTCTTT.